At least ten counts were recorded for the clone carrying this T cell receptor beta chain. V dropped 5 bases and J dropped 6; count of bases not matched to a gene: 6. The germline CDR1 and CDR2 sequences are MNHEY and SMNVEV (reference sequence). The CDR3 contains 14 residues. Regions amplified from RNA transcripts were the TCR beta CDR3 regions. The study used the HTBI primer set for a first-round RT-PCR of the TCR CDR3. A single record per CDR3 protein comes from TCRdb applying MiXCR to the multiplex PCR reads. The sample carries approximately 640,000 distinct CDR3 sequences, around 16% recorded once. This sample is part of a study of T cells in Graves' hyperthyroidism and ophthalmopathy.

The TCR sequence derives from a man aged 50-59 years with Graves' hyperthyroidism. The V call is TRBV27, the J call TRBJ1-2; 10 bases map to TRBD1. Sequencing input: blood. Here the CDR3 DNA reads TGTGCCAGCAGTGGGGACAGGGGATCTGATGGCTACACCTTC. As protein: CASSGDRGSDGYTF.